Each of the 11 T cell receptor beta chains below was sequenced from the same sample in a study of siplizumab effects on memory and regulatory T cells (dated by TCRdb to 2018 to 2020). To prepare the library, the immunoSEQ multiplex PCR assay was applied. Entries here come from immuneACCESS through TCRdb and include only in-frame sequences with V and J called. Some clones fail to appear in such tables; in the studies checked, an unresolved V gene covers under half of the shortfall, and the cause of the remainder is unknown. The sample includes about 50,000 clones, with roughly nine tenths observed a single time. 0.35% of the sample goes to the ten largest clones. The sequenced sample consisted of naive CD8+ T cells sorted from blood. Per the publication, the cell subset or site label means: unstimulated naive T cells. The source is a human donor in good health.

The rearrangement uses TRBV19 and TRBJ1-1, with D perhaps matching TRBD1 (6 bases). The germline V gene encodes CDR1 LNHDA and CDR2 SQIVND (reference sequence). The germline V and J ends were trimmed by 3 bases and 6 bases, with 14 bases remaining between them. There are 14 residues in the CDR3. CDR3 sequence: CASSIQGSMAEAFF. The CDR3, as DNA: TGTGCCAGTAGTATCCAGGGGAGTATGGCTGAAGCTTTCTTT.

The CDR3 sequence: CASREGRLNTEAFF. CDR3 in DNA: TGTGCCAGCAGGGAGGGGCGATTGAACACTGAAGCTTTCTTT. The chain recombines TRBV7-9 with TRBJ1-1, with D maybe TRBD1 (5 bases). Trimming pared 6 bases from V and 0 bases from J, leaving 11 bases between. The CDR3 contains 14 residues. Germline V gene sequence: CDR1 SEHNR, CDR2 FQNEAQ (reference sequence).

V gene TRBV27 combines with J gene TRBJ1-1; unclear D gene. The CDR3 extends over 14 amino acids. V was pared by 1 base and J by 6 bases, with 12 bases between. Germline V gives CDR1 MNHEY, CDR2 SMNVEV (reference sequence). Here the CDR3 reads CASSLFSSMAEAFF. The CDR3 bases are TGTGCCAGCAGTTTATTTTCGAGTATGGCTGAAGCTTTCTTT.

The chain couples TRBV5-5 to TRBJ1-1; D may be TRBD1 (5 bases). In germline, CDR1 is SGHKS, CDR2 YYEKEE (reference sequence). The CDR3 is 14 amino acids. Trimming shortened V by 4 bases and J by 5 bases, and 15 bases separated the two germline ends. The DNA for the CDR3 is TGTGCCAGCAGCCCCGGGGCAGTTAGTACTGAAGCTTTCTTT. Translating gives CASSPGAVSTEAFF.

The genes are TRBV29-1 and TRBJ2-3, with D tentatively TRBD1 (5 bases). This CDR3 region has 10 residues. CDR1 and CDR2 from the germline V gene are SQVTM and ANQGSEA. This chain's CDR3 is CSAQADTQYF. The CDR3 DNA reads TGCAGTGCACAGGCAGATACGCAGTATTTT.

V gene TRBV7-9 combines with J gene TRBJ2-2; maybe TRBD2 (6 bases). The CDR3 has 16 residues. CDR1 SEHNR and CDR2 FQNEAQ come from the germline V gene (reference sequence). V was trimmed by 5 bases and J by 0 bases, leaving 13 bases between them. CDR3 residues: CASSGTGLTNTGELFF. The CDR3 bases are TGTGCCAGCAGCGGGACGGGACTCACGAACACCGGGGAGCTGTTTTTT.

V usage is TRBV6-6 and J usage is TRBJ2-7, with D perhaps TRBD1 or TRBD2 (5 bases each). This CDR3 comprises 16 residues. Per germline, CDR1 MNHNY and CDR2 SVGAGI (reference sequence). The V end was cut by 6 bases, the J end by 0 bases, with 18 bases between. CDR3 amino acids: CASSKLASGRSYEQYF. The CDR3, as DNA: TGTGCCAGCAGCAAGCTAGCTTCAGGGCGCTCCTACGAGCAGTACTTC.

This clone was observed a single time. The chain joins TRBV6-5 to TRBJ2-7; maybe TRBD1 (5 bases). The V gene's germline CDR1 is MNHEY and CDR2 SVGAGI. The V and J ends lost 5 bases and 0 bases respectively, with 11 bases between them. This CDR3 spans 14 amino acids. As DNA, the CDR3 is TGTGCCAGCAGTGAGTGGCAGGGCTCCTACGAGCAGTACTTC. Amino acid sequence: CASSEWQGSYEQYF.

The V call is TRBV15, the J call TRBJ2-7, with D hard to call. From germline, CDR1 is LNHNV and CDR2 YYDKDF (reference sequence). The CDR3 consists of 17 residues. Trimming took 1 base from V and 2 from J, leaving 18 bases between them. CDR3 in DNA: TGTGCCACCAGCAGAGCATCCCTAGGATCGGTTACCTACGAGCAGTACTTC. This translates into CATSRASLGSVTYEQYF.

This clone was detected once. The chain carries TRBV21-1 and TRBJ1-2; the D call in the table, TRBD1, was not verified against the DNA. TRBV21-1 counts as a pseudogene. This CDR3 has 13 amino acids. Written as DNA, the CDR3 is TGTGCCAGCAGCGACACCGGAAACTATGGCTACACCTTC. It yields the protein CASSDTGNYGYTF.

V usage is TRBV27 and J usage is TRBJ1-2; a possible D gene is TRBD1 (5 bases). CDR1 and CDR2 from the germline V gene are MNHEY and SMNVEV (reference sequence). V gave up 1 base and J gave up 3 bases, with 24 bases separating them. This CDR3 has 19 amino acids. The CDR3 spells CASSLFVGAGKGGYYGYTF. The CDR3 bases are TGTGCCAGCAGTTTATTTGTTGGGGCAGGGAAAGGAGGGTACTATGGCTACACCTTC.